The 23 T cell receptor beta chains given below trace back to one sample, sequenced in a study of a mutant IDH1 vaccine in newly diagnosed glioma (dated by TCRdb to the early 2020s). Read against the paper, the sample's time point label means: week 35, safety follow-up. Every vaccine dose consisted of 300 ug of a 20-mer mutant IDH1 peptide in Montanide, administered subcutaneously together with topical imiquimod. No antigen is known for these receptors. Library method: the immunoSEQ multiplex PCR assay. The clones in this table, taken by TCRdb from immuneACCESS, are in-frame only. Not every clone is retained; where verified, under half of the shortfall comes from an unresolved V gene, and the cause of the rest is unknown. The sample table records around 70,000 clones; roughly 84% of these occur just once. The top ten clonotypes cover approximately 12% of the sample. Sequences were derived from PBMCs, sampled from a glioma patient whose treatment included an IDH1 peptide vaccine. These receptors came from a man younger than 30 with glioma.

V usage is TRBV27 and J usage is TRBJ1-5, with 8 bases lining up with TRBD1. The germline CDR1 and CDR2 sequences are MNHEY and SMNVEV (reference sequence). V shed 2 bases and J 4 bases; nucleotides not matched to a gene: 7. The CDR3 is made up of 16 amino acids. The CDR3 nucleotides read TGTGCCAGCAGTTTAGCGGGGACAGGTCCTAATCAGCCCCAGCATTTT. It codes for CASSLAGTGPNQPQHF.

The chain employs TRBV5-6 and TRBJ1-5; D may be TRBD1 (5 bases). CDR3 length: 15 residues. CDR1 SGHDT and CDR2 YYEEEE come from the germline V gene. V was trimmed by 0 bases and J by 9 bases, leaving 16 bases between them. The CDR3 nucleotides read TGTGCCAGCAGCTTGGGATACGGGGCGACGAGGCCCCAGCATTTT. This translates into CASSLGYGATRPQHF. Together with reference TRBV5-6 and TRBJ1-5, the CDR3 gives the full variable domain: DAGVTQSPTHLIKTRGQQVTLRCSPKSGHDTVSWYQQALGQGPQFIFQYYEEEERQRGNFPDRFSGHQFPNYSSELNVNALLLGDSALYLCASSLGYGATRPQHFGDGTRLSIL.

This chain joins TRBV5-1 and TRBJ2-3, with D hard to call. Per the germline V gene, CDR1 is SGHRS and CDR2 is YFSETQ. V lost 7 bases and J lost 3, with 15 bases in between. The CDR3 has 14 residues. The CDR3 coding sequence is TGCGCCAGCGCGACAACTCGTGATACAGATACGCAGTATTTT. Protein sequence: CASATTRDTDTQYF.

This clone was seen more than once but under ten times. The chain uses TRBV2 and TRBJ1-1; D is uncertain. V lost 6 bases, J lost 1 base, and 9 bases lay in between. The CDR3 loop spans 13 amino acids. The germline gives CDR1 SNHLY, CDR2 FYNNEI. The CDR3 here is CASSVAGNTEAFF. DNA of the CDR3: TGTGCCAGCAGCGTGGCGGGGAACACTGAAGCTTTCTTT.

This sequence joins TRBV5-1 and TRBJ2-3, with TRBD1 matching 9 bases. CDR3 length: 16 amino acids. CDR1 SGHRS and CDR2 YFSETQ come from the germline V gene. V was pared by 0 bases and J by 1 base, with 3 bases of the junction left unmatched. CDR3 sequence: CASSLGQGGGTDTQYF. The CDR3 DNA is TGCGCCAGCAGCTTGGGACAGGGGGGAGGCACAGATACGCAGTATTTT.

The chain recombines TRBV4-2 with TRBJ1-1; weak D call: TRBD1 (5 bases). Germline V gene data show CDR1 as LGHNA and CDR2 as YNFKEQ. The V and J ends lost 3 bases and 11 bases respectively, with 13 bases between them. There are 12 residues in the CDR3. The CDR3 DNA reads TGTGCCAGCAGCCAGGAGGGCAGGGATGCTTTCTTT. Its protein product is CASSQEGRDAFF.

This clone occurred once. V gene TRBV7-2 combines with J gene TRBJ1-1; the D is unclear. The ends were cut back, 1 base at V and 3 bases at J, with 9 bases in the middle. The CDR3 consists of 14 residues. Germline V lookup: CDR1 SGHTA, CDR2 FQGNSA. CDR3 nucleotides: TGTGCCAGCAGCTTAGGTTTTGGGGACACTGAAGCTTTCTTT. This gives the protein CASSLGFGDTEAFF.

The rearrangement uses TRBV19 and TRBJ1-3; D is possibly TRBD1 (5 bases). The CDR3 loop spans 14 amino acids. V was clipped by 5 bases and J by 2 bases, with 10 bases between them. In germline, CDR1 is LNHDA, CDR2 SQIVND (reference sequence). CDR3 region: CASSPGDPGNTIYF. DNA for the CDR3: TGTGCCAGTAGTCCGGGGGACCCTGGAAACACCATATATTTT.

Only one count was recorded for this clone. This chain uses TRBV19 with TRBJ2-1; 8 bases agree with TRBD2. V was pared by 11 bases and J by 1 base, with 7 bases of the junction left unmatched. Germline lookup yields CDR1 LNHDA and CDR2 SQIVND (reference sequence). The CDR3 runs 14 residues. This chain's CDR3 is CAVLSGSSYNEQFF. The DNA of the CDR3 is TGTGCCGTACTAAGCGGGAGTTCCTACAATGAGCAGTTCTTC.

The chain links TRBV4-2 to TRBJ1-1; 7 nucleotides align to TRBD1. Trimming cost V 4 bases and J 1 base; bases outside gene matches: 3. Germline values: CDR1 LGHNA, CDR2 YNFKEQ. This CDR3 comprises 14 residues. The CDR3 protein is CASSPRDRNTEAFF. CDR3 sequence (DNA): TGTGCCAGCAGCCCTCGGGACAGGAACACTGAAGCTTTCTTT.

V is TRBV5-6 and J is TRBJ2-7, with TRBD2 identical over 10 bases. Trimming removed 2 bases from V and 0 bases from J; junction bases left unmatched: 14. Germline V gene data show CDR1 as SGHDT and CDR2 as YYEEEE. The CDR3 runs 19 residues. For the CDR3, the DNA is TGTGCCAGCAGCTTCCGTTCTAGCGGGAGTCGCTACCCCTCCTACGAGCAGTACTTC. It translates to CASSFRSSGSRYPSYEQYF.

This CDR3 reads CASSSFLPEMDTEAFF. The CDR3 bases are TGTGCCAGCAGCTCTTTCCTCCCGGAGATGGACACTGAAGCTTTCTTT. V usage is TRBV11-2 and J usage is TRBJ1-1; D ambiguous. Germline assignment: CDR1 SGHAT and CDR2 FQNNGV. The CDR3 is 16 residues long. Trimming cost V 4 bases and J 3 bases, with 18 bases left between them.

The chain is built from TRBV7-2 and TRBJ2-7; 8 bases agree with TRBD1. V lost 0 bases, J lost 3 bases, and 4 bases stayed unmatched. Germline V gives CDR1 SGHTA, CDR2 FQGNSA. This CDR3 is 15 amino acids long. CDR3 sequence: CASSLASGGSYEQYF. The CDR3 region has the DNA TGTGCCAGCAGCTTAGCTTCAGGGGGCAGCTACGAGCAGTACTTC. Based on the CDR3 plus reference TRBV7-2 and TRBJ2-7, the full variable domain is GAGVSQSPSNKVTEKGKDVELRCDPISGHTALYWYRQSLGQGLEFLIYFQGNSAPDKSGLPSDRFSAERTGGSVSTLTIQRTQQEDSAVYLCASSLASGGSYEQYFGPGTRLTVT.

The chain links TRBV2 to TRBJ1-2; D is uncertain. V lost 1 base and J 3 bases, leaving 6 bases between the germline ends. This CDR3 has 13 amino acids. The germline gives CDR1 SNHLY, CDR2 FYNNEI. CDR3 sequence (DNA): TGTGCCAGCAGTGAAGGTTACGACTATGGCTACACCTTC. As protein: CASSEGYDYGYTF. The whole variable domain, remainder taken from reference TRBV2 and TRBJ1-2, is EPEVTQTPSHQVTQMGQEVILRCVPISNHLYFYWYRQILGQKVEFLVSFYNNEISEKSEIFDDQFSVERPDGSNFTLKIRSTKLEDSAMYFCASSEGYDYGYTFGSGTRLTVV.

The chain is built from TRBV12-5 and TRBJ2-7; D is unclear. CDR1 and CDR2 from the germline V gene are LGHNT and FRNRAP. Trimming cost V 0 bases and J 4 bases, with 4 bases left between them. CDR3 size: 12 residues. CDR3 DNA: TGTGCTAGTGGTTTGGTAGGGTACGAGCAGTACTTC. Translating it yields CASGLVGYEQYF.

This clone has more than one count but fewer than ten. The V and J genes are TRBV10-3 and TRBJ1-1; D call uncertain. The V end was cut by 3 bases, the J end by 1 base, with 6 bases between. This CDR3 region has 13 residues. Germline CDR1 is ENHRY and CDR2 is SYGVKD. CDR3 loop: CAISDSRNTEAFF. In DNA, the CDR3 is TGTGCCATCAGTGACAGCAGGAACACTGAAGCTTTCTTT.

The rearrangement links TRBV30 to TRBJ1-2; no reliable D call. The CDR3 is 14 amino acids. Germline assignment: CDR1 GTSNPN and CDR2 SVGIG (reference sequence). V was trimmed by 3 bases and J by 4 bases, leaving 15 bases between them. In nucleotides, the CDR3 is TGTGCCTGGAGCGAAACATACTTGGGCTATGGCTACACCTTC. This translates into CAWSETYLGYGYTF.

This clone occurred a few times. The chain recombines TRBV2 with TRBJ1-1, with TRBD1 matching over 9 bases. Unmatched junction bases numbered 14, after V lost 7 bases and J lost 11 bases. The CDR3 totals 14 residues. Germline CDR1 and CDR2: SNHLY and FYNNEI. CDR3 bases: TGTGCCAGCATTCCTGACAGGGGGGCTGAGAAGGCTTTCTTT. Translated: CASIPDRGAEKAFF.

For the CDR3, the DNA is TGTGCCAGCAGCCCCCGCGACAGGCCATACGAGCAGTACTTC. Encoded protein: CASSPRDRPYEQYF. The chain has TRBV5-4 and TRBJ2-7; D is possibly TRBD1 (6 bases). Per the germline V gene, CDR1 is SGHNT and CDR2 is YYREEE (reference sequence). V dropped 4 bases and J dropped 4 bases, with 15 bases sitting between them. This CDR3 has 14 amino acids.

This chain links TRBV7-3 with TRBJ2-7; D gene ambiguous. The ends were cut back, 4 bases at V and 3 bases at J, with 10 bases in the middle. This CDR3 has 13 residues. CDR1 is SGHTA, CDR2 FQGTGA, per germline. CDR3 protein: CASSSLPGYEQYF. CDR3 coding DNA: TGTGCCAGCAGCTCCCTACCTGGCTACGAGCAGTACTTC.

The rearrangement links TRBV5-1 to TRBJ2-5; TRBD1 is a possible D gene (5 bases). Trimming removed 0 bases from V and 4 bases from J, with 10 bases in between. CDR1 is SGHRS and CDR2 is YFSETQ in the germline V gene. This CDR3 has 14 amino acids. The CDR3 reads CASSLVGRAETQYF. As DNA, the CDR3 is TGCGCCAGCAGCTTGGTAGGCAGGGCAGAGACCCAGTACTTC.

This sequence joins TRBV7-9 and TRBJ1-1; D unclear. Germline V CDR1 and CDR2: SEHNR, FQNEAQ (reference sequence). V lost 5 bases and J 5 bases, leaving 6 bases between the germline ends. CDR3 length: 11 amino acids. The CDR3 loop reads CASSAATEAFF. CDR3 sequence (DNA): TGTGCCAGCAGCGCGGCTACTGAAGCTTTCTTT.

The V and J genes are TRBV28 and TRBJ1-2; the match to TRBD1 covers 11 bases. Trimming at V came to 6 bases and at J to 3 bases, leaving 6 bases not matched to a gene. Germline V gene lookup returns CDR1 MDHEN and CDR2 SYDVKM. The CDR3 loop spans 15 amino acids. The CDR3 bases are TGTGCCAGCAGCCTCGGACAGGGGGCTTACTATGGCTACACCTTC. Amino acid sequence: CASSLGQGAYYGYTF.